This TCR beta chain was identified in a study of cytomegalovirus exposure and HLA in healthy donors. Study details: Clustering assigned 81% of the roughly 430 genotyped donors to the Caucasian-associated ancestry cluster. Whole-study results and caveats: Several top significant clusters appeared, in a later analysis, to be linked to common viral pathogens. It was confirmed in vitro that three of the CMV-associated chains were specific for CMV antigens. Reportedly, cytomegalovirus status was diagnosed with high sensitivity and specificity.

Trimming removed 6 bases at V and 7 bases at J, with 19 bases between. The CDR3 sequence is 14 residues long. In germline, CDR1 is SGHTA, CDR2 FQGNSA. PCR was performed using 60 Vbeta and 13 Jbeta primers. Libraries were prepared by immunoSEQ multiplex PCR; TCRdb keeps only in-frame clonotypes and omits some of them. The sample holds around 120,000 clones, over 60% seen once. Details on this clone: Its target is unknown.

The chain employs TRBV7-2 and TRBJ2-7; D remains ambiguous. The receptor was isolated from a woman aged 40 to 50 in good health and CMV-seropositive. Material for sequencing was PBMCs. CDR3 region: CASRPPSGPREQYF. In nucleotides, the CDR3 is TGTGCCAGCAGACCCCCTTCAGGTCCCAGAGAGCAGTACTTC.